This T cell receptor beta chain was identified in a study of spatial heterogeneity in lung cancer. Study-level background: Detection consistently captured more beta-chain sequences than alpha-chain sequences.

Time point given: sample taken at primary tumor resection. Unsorted whole RNA of tumor, nontumor lung or frozen PBMC was sequenced. Per the germline V gene, CDR1 is KGHDR and CDR2 is SFDVKD. The V segment lost 4 bases and the J segment 5 bases; nucleotides outside the gene matches: 16. The CDR3 has 18 residues. Every TCR cDNA molecule bore its own unique molecular identifier. One entry per CDR3 protein, called by TCRdb with MiXCR from the 5' RACE reads. The data show about 12,000 distinct CDR3 sequences, 3.5% to 4% seen once. This clonotype occurred many times. Sample: PBMCs, taken at surgery. The rearrangement joins TRBV24-1 to TRBJ2-5; 9 positions match TRBD2. This sequence originates from a male donor with early-stage non-small cell lung cancer. CDR3 sequence (DNA): TGTGCCACCAGTGACCCTTCGGCTAGCGGGAAATCGTGGGAGACCCAGTACTTC. Amino acids: CATSDPSASGKSWETQYF.